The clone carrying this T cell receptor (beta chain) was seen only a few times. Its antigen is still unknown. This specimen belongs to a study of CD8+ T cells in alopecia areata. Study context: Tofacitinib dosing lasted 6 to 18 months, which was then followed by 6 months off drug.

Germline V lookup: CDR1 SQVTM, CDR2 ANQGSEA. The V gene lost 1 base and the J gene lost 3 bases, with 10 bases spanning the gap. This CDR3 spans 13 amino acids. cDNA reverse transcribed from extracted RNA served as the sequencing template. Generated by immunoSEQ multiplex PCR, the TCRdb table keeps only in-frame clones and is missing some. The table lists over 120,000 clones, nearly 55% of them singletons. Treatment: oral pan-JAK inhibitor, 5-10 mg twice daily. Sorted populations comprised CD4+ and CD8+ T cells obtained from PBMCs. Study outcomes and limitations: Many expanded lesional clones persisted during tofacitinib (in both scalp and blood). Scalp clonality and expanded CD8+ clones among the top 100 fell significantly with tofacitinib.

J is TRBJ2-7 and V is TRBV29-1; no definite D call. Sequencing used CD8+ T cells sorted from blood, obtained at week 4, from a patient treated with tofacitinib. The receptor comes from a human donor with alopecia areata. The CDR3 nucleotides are TGCAGCGTTGAAGGTGGCGCCCTCTACGAGCAGTACTTC. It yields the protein CSVEGGALYEQYF.